What follows describes a single T cell receptor beta chain. What it binds is not known. Germline V gives CDR1 SGHTA, CDR2 FQGNSA. The CDR3 loop spans 16 amino acids. The germline V and J ends were trimmed by 0 bases and 0 bases, with 9 bases remaining between them. The data are from a study of cytomegalovirus exposure and HLA in healthy donors. The overall study: For the approximately 390 genotyped donors, 65% to 90% fell within the Caucasian-associated ancestry cluster. Study results and caveats: Cytomegalovirus status, reportedly, was diagnosed with high specificity and sensitivity by the classifier. Later findings reportedly placed an Asian-associated ancestry cluster below the approximately 620-donor mean for N-insertions. An analysis done earlier found most TCR beta V segments productive about 87% or about 30% of the time.

The PCR was carried out with 60 Vbeta primers and 13 Jbeta primers. This table comes from immunoSEQ multiplex PCR, and its TCRdb copy is limited to in-frame clones, with some not included. The table lists about 180,000 clones, roughly 85% of them singletons. Material for sequencing was PBMCs. The source of this sequence is a man under 40 in good health and CMV-seronegative. This chain links TRBV7-2 with TRBJ2-4; possible D gene TRBD1, 5 bases. CDR3 DNA sequence: TGTGCCAGCAGCTTAGCGGCAGGGCTAGCCAAAAACATTCAGTACTTC. It translates to CASSLAAGLAKNIQYF.